The clone carrying this TCR beta chain showed up just once. This entry belongs to a study of OX40 agonist ivuxolimab in advanced cancers. The length of the CDR3 is 14 residues. V dropped 5 bases and J dropped 5; count of bases not matched to a gene: 7. The V gene's germline CDR1 is SQVTM and CDR2 ANQGSEA. Libraries were prepared by immunoSEQ multiplex PCR; TCRdb keeps only in-frame clonotypes and omits some of them. The data hold more than 20,000 clones, with around four fifths observed a single time. The clonotype originates from an adult with an advanced solid tumor such as melanoma, head and neck, liver or kidney cancer. The rearrangement joins TRBV29-1 to TRBJ2-3, with 10 bases identical to TRBD2. Source: CD4+ or CD8+ T cells sorted from blood, taken in a trial of the OX40 agonist ivuxolimab. The CDR3 is CSVKREGPRDTQYF. DNA of the CDR3: TGCAGCGTTAAGCGGGAGGGCCCGAGAGATACGCAGTATTTT.